This TCR beta chain appears in the sequencing data of a study of T cell repertoires in cytomegalovirus infection. Study context: Both a matching HLA type and CMV infection were indicated by public TCR beta signatures. Study results and limitations: There were carriers of CMV plus the relevant HLA, and cumulative public TCR beta family frequency identified them. HLA-C-restricted CMV-specific TCR beta clonotypes were dominant in the ex vivo response.

This clonotype was seen a few times. Its antigen is still unknown. TCRdb fed the reads into MiXCR, producing one record per CDR3 protein. The top ten hold about an eighth of the sample, which has about 440,000 distinct CDR3 sequences, 25% to 40% seen once. This CDR3 has 15 amino acids. Germline V gene data show CDR1 as KGHSH and CDR2 as LQKENI. The V end was cut by 2 bases, the J end by 4 bases, with 14 bases between. The rearrangement joins TRBV18 to TRBJ1-1; TRBD1 is a possible D gene (5 bases). The sample taken for sequencing was PBMCs. The TCR was taken from a human donor in good health (CMV status not recorded). Some clones in this sample may be carry-over from other donors' samples. DNA for the CDR3: TGTGCCAGCTCACCATCGGTTGGGGGAAGCACTGAAGCTTTCTTT. Translating gives CASSPSVGGSTEAFF.